One and the same sample provided the 11 T cell receptor beta chains below, sequenced in a study of blood T cell repertoires in COVID-19. The assay was immunoSEQ multiplex PCR, and TCRdb's table has in-frame clones only and misses some. This sample has about 220,000 clones; more than 65% occur once, and the top ten carry about 2.3%. Material: peripheral blood. Receptors were obtained from a middle-aged man who had recovered from COVID-19.

The rearrangement joins TRBV19 to TRBJ2-5; no reliable D call. Trimming pared 3 bases from V and 2 bases from J, leaving 13 bases between. The CDR3 contains 15 residues. Looked up from germline, CDR1 is LNHDA and CDR2 is SQIVND (reference sequence). As DNA, the CDR3 is TGTGCCAGTAGTATCATGGCACAGCAGCAAGAGACCCAGTACTTC. Encoded protein: CASSIMAQQQETQYF.

The genes are TRBV27 and TRBJ2-1; 8 bases agree with TRBD1. In germline, CDR1 is MNHEY, CDR2 SMNVEV (reference sequence). CDR3 length equals 15 residues. V lost 5 bases, J lost 9 bases, and 12 bases stayed unmatched. The CDR3 reads CASSHRGRGPVEQFF. The CDR3 DNA follows: TGTGCCAGCAGTCATAGGGGCAGGGGGCCGGTTGAGCAGTTCTTC.

The chain has TRBV5-4 and TRBJ2-7; TRBD1 aligns across 12 bases. This CDR3 contains 14 residues. Unmatched junction bases numbered 4, after V lost 4 bases and J lost 5 bases. Germline V gene lookup returns CDR1 SGHNT and CDR2 YYREEE (reference sequence). CDR3 nucleotide sequence: TGTGCCAGCAGCCGGGACAGGGGGCGACACGAGCAGTACTTC. Translation gives CASSRDRGRHEQYF.

The chain carries TRBV5-1 and TRBJ2-3; 8 bases map to TRBD2. Germline-derived CDR1 and CDR2 are SGHRS and YFSETQ. The trim removed 2 bases at V and 4 bases at J, leaving 9 bases unmatched. CDR3 size: 16 residues. CDR3 region: CASSFLDGRAADTQYF. The CDR3 nucleotides read TGCGCCAGCAGCTTTTTGGACGGGAGGGCCGCAGATACGCAGTATTTT.

The gene calls are TRBV6-2 or TRBV6-3 and TRBJ1-1; a weak D match, TRBD1 (6 bases). Between the trimmed V and J ends, which lost 5 bases and 5 bases, there was a span of 9 bases. Germline V gives CDR1 MNHEY, CDR2 SVGEGT. The CDR3 runs to 12 residues. The CDR3 reads CASSRGGTEAFF. CDR3 DNA: TGTGCCAGCAGTCGAGGGGGTACTGAAGCTTTCTTT.

This clone has just one count. This sequence joins TRBV10-3 and TRBJ2-1; no clear D. V was pared by 4 bases and J by 6 bases, with 7 bases between. This CDR3 is built from 12 residues. Looked up from germline, CDR1 is ENHRY and CDR2 is SYGVKD. CDR3 sequence: CAISGAGNEQFF. Here the CDR3 DNA reads TGTGCCATCAGTGGAGCAGGCAATGAGCAGTTCTTC.

V gene TRBV5-5 combines with J gene TRBJ2-7; 14 nucleotides align to TRBD2. The trim removed 4 bases at V and 3 bases at J, leaving 3 bases unmatched. The CDR3 has 15 amino acids. CDR1 SGHKS and CDR2 YYEKEE come from the germline V gene (reference sequence). DNA of the CDR3: TGTGCCAGCAGCCAAGGACTAGCGGGGGGCTACGAGCAGTACTTC. Amino acids: CASSQGLAGGYEQYF.

V usage is TRBV6-5 and J usage is TRBJ1-4; D unresolved. CDR3 length: 13 residues. Trimming cost V 0 bases and J 7 bases, with 6 bases left between them. Germline values: CDR1 MNHEY, CDR2 SVGAGI. The CDR3 DNA is TGTGCCAGCAGTTACTCAAAGCCTGAAAAACTGTTTTTT. The encoded protein is CASSYSKPEKLFF.

The rearrangement joins TRBV20-1 to TRBJ1-6; D is possibly TRBD1 (5 bases). Per the germline V gene, CDR1 is DFQATT and CDR2 is SNEGSKA (reference sequence). CDR3 length: 13 residues. Trimming took off 3 bases at V and 10 bases at J, with 13 bases between the two ends. The CDR3 DNA is TGCAGTGCTAGTGGACAAAGCGGATCACCCCTCCACTTT. As protein: CSASGQSGSPLHF.

The genes are TRBV2 and TRBJ2-2; 9 nucleotides match TRBD2. The germline V gene has CDR1 SNHLY and CDR2 FYNNEI. Losses at the gene ends were 6 bases for V and 2 bases for J; bases not matched to a gene: 7. The CDR3 is 16 residues long. The CDR3 loop is CASSLERGANTGELFF. The CDR3 DNA is TGTGCCAGCAGCCTGGAGCGGGGGGCTAACACCGGGGAGCTGTTTTTT.

Only a few counts were recorded for this clone. The chain uses TRBV5-4 and TRBJ2-3; D perhaps matches TRBD1 (6 bases). The CDR3 has 16 residues. Per germline, CDR1 SGHNT and CDR2 YYREEE (reference sequence). V shed 1 base and J shed 4 bases, with 16 bases lying between them. CDR3 protein: CASSLRDQGLPDTQYF. The DNA for the CDR3 is TGTGCCAGCAGCTTGCGGGACCAGGGGTTACCAGATACGCAGTATTTT.